This TCR beta chain was observed in a study of regulatory T cells in long-lasting Graves disease. Overall study: Graves' disease counted as persistent after over 5 years of antithyroid drugs with positive TSH receptor antibodies.

Study outcomes and limitations: TCR diversity was lower in persistent Graves' patients than in newly diagnosed ones. Sharing of public clonotypes was greater in persistent patients (roughly 2,600) than in new patients (around 880).

Germline V CDR1 and CDR2: SQVTM, ANQGSEA. This CDR3 is built from 15 residues. With 4 bases clipped from V and 9 bases from J, the junction kept 7 bases outside the gene matches. Regarding this clonotype: The antigen is undetermined.

Arm-PCR of CDR3 regions and iRepertoire HTBI primers were used to build TCR beta libraries. Under the authors' procedure: Identification across samples found 60 to 75 TRBV and over 12 TRBJ segments. MiXCR, applied by TCRdb to the multiplex PCR reads, yields one record per CDR3 protein. What appears here as the V and J calls and clone size reflects TCRdb's work, not the paper's. Here the sample spans 400,000 to 600,000 distinct CDR3 sequences, 20% to 25% being singletons. Time point noted: persistent/refractory GD, antithyroid drugs over 5 years with positive TRAb. Following extraction of RNA from PBMCs, that RNA was used to make the TCR library.

The specimen comprised peripheral blood mononuclear cells (PBMCs), sampled when the disease was refractory, from a patient treated with antithyroid drugs. This sequence joins TRBV29-1 and TRBJ2-1; 15 nucleotides match TRBD2. The sequence was obtained from a female donor with Graves disease. DNA of the CDR3: TGCAGCGTTGGGACTAGCGGGGGGGGCCGTTTTGAGCAGTTCTTC. Protein: CSVGTSGGGRFEQFF.